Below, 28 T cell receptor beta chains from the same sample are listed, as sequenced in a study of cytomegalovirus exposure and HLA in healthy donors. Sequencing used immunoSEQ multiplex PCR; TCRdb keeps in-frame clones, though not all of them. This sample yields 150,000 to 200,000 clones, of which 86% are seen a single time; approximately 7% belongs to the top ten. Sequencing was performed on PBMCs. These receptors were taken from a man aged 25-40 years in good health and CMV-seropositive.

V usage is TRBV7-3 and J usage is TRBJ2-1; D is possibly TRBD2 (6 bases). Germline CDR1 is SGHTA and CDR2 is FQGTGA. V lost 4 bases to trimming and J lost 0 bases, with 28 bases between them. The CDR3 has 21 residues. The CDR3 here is CASSSSLDRASDESSYNEQFF. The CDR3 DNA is TGTGCCAGCAGCTCATCCTTGGACCGGGCTAGCGACGAAAGCTCCTACAATGAGCAGTTCTTC.

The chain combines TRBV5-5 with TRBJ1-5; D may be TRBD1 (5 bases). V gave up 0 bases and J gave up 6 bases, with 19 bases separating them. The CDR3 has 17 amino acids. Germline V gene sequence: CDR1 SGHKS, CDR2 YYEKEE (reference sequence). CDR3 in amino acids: CASSLGYQGRAGQPQHF. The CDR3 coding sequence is TGTGCCAGCAGCTTGGGGTACCAGGGACGTGCCGGTCAGCCCCAGCATTTT. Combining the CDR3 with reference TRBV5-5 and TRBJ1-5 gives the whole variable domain DAGVTQSPTHLIKTRGQQVTLRCSPISGHKSVSWYQQVLGQGPQFIFQYYEKEERGRGNFPDRFSARQFPNYSSELNVNALLLGDSALYLCASSLGYQGRAGQPQHFGDGTRLSIL.

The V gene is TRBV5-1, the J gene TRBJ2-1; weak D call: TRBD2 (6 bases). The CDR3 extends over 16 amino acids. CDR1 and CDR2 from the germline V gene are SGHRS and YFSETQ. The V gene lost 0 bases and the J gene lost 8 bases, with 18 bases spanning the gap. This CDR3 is CASSLEEGTLGDEQFF. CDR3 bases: TGCGCCAGCAGCTTGGAGGAGGGTACCTTAGGGGATGAGCAGTTCTTC. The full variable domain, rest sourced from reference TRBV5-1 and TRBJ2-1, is KAGVTQTPRYLIKTRGQQVTLSCSPISGHRSVSWYQQTPGQGLQFLFEYFSETQRNKGNFPGRFSGRQFSNSRSEMNVSTLELGDSALYLCASSLEEGTLGDEQFFGPGTRLTVL.

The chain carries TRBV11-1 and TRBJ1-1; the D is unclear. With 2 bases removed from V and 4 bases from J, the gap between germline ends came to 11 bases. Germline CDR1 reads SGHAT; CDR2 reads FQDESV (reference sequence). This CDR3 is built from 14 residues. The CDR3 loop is CASSLIFPSTEAFF. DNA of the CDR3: TGTGCCAGCAGCTTAATATTCCCGAGCACTGAAGCTTTCTTT.

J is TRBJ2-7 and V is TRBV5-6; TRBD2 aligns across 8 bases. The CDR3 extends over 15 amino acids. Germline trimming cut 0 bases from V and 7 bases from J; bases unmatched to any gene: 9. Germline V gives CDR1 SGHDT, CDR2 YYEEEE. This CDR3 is CASSLASSGTEEQYF. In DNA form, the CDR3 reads TGTGCCAGCAGCTTGGCAAGTAGCGGGACTGAAGAGCAGTACTTC.

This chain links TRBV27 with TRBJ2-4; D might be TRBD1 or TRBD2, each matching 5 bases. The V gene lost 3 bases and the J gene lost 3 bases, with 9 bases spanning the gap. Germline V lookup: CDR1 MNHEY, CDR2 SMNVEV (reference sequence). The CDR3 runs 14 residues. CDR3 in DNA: TGTGCCAGCAGTTTTCTGGGGGACAAAAACATTCAGTACTTC. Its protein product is CASSFLGDKNIQYF.

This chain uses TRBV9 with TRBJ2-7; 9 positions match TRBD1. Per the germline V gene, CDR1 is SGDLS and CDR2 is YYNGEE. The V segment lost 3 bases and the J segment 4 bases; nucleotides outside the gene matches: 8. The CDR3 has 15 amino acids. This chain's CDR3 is CASSAGGQGSYEQYF. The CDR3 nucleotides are TGTGCCAGCAGCGCGGGAGGACAGGGGAGTTACGAGCAGTACTTC.

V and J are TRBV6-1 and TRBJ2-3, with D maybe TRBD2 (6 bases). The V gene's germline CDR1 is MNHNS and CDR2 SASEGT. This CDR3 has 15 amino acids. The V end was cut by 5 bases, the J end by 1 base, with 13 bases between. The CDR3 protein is CASSTDGGGTDTQYF. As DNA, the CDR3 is TGTGCCAGCAGTACGGACGGAGGGGGCACAGATACGCAGTATTTT.

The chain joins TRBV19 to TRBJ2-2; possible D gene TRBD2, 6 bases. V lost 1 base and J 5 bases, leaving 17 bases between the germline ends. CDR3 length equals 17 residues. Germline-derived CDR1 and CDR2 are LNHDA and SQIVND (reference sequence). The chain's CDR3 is CASSIGTGLPRTGELFF. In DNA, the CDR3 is TGTGCCAGTAGTATAGGGACGGGACTCCCGCGGACCGGGGAGCTGTTTTTT.

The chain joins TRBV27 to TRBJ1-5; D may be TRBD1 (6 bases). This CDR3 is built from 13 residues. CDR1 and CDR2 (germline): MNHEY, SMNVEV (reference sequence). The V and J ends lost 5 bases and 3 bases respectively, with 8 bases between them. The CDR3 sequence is CASSRTVNQPQHF. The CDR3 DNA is TGTGCCAGCAGTCGGACAGTCAATCAGCCCCAGCATTTT.

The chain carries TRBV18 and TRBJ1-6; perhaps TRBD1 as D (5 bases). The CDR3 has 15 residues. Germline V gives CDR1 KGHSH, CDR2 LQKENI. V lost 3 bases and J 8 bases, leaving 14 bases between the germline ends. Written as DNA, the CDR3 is TGTGCCAGCTCACCCCGGACATCGGAATATTCACCCCTCCACTTT. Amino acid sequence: CASSPRTSEYSPLHF.

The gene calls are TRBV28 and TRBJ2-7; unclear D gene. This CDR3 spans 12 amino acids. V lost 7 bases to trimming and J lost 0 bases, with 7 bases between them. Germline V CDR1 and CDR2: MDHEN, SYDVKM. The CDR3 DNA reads TGTGCCAGCACCTCGGGCTCCTACGAGCAGTACTTC. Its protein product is CASTSGSYEQYF. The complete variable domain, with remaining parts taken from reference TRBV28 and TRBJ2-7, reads DVKVTQSSRYLVKRTGEKVFLECVQDMDHENMFWYRQDPGLGLRLIYFSYDVKMKEKGDIPEGYSVSREKKERFSLILESASTNQTSMYLCASTSGSYEQYFGPGTRLTVT.

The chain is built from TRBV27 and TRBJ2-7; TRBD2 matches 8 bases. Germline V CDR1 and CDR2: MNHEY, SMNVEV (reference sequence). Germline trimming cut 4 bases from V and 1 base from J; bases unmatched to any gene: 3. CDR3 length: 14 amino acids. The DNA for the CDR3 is TGTGCCAGCAGTTACGGGACTAGTTCCTACGAGCAGTACTTC. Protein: CASSYGTSSYEQYF.

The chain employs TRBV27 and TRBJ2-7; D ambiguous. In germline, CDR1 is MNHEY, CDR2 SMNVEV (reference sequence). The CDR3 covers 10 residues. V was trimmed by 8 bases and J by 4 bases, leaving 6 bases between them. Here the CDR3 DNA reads TGTGCCAGCGTCGGGTACGAGCAGTACTTC. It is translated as CASVGYEQYF.

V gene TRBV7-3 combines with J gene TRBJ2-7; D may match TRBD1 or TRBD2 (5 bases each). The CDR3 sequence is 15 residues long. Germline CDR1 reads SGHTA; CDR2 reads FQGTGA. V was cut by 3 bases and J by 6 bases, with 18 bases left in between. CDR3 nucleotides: TGTGCCAGCAGCTTCTCCGGGACCCTCATCGGCGAGCAGTACTTC. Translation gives CASSFSGTLIGEQYF.

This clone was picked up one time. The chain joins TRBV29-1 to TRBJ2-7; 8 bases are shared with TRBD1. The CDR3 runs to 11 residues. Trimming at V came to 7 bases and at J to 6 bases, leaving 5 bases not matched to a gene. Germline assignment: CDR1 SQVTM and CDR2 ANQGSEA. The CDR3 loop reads CSAWTGTEQYF. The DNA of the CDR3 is TGCAGCGCCTGGACAGGGACCGAGCAGTACTTC.

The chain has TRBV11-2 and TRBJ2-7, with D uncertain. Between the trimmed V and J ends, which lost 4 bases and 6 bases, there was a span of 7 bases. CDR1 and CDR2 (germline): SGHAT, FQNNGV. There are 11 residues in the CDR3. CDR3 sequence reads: CASSYGPEQYF. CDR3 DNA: TGTGCCAGCAGCTACGGGCCCGAGCAGTACTTC. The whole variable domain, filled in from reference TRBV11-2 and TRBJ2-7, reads EAGVAQSPRYKIIEKRQSVAFWCNPISGHATLYWYQQILGQGPKLLIQFQNNGVVDDSQLPKDRFSAERLKGVDSTLKIQPAKLEDSAVYLCASSYGPEQYFGPGTRLTVT.

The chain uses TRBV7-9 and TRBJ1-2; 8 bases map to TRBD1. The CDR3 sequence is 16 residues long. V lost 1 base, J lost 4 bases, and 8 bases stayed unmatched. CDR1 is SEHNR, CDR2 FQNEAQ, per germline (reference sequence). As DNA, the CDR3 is TGTGCCAGCAGCTTAGTTGGCCAGGGGGCATTCTATGGCTACACCTTC. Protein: CASSLVGQGAFYGYTF.

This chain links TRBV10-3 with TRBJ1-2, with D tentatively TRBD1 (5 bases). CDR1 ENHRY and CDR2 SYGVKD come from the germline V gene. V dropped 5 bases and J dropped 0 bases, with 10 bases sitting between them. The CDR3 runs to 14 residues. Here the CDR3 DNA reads TGTGCCATCAGTCCGGACATCGCTAACTATGGCTACACCTTC. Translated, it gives CAISPDIANYGYTF.

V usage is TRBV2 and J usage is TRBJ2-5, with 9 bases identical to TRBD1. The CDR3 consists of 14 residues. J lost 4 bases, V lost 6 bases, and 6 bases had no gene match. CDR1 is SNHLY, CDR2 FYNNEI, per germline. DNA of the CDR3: TGTGCCAGCAGGGACAGGGGTTTGGGAGAGACCCAGTACTTC. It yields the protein CASRDRGLGETQYF.

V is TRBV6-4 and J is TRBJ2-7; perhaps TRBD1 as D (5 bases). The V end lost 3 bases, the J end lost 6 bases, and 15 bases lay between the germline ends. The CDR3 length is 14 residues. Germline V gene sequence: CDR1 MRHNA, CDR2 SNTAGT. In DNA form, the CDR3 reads TGTGCCAGCAGTGAACAACCAGGGCACGGCGAGCAGTACTTC. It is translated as CASSEQPGHGEQYF.

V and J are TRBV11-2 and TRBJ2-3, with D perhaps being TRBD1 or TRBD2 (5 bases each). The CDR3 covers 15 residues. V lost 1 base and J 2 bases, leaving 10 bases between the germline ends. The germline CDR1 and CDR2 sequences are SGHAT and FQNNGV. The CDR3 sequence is CASSLVEGNTDTQYF. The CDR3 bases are TGTGCCAGCAGCTTAGTTGAGGGGAACACAGATACGCAGTATTTT.

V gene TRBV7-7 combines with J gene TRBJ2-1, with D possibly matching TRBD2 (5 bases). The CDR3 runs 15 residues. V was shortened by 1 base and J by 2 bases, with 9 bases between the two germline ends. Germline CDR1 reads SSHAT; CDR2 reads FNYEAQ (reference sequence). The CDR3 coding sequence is TGTGCCAGCAGCTTAGAAGTCGGGGCCTACAATGAGCAGTTCTTC. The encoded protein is CASSLEVGAYNEQFF.

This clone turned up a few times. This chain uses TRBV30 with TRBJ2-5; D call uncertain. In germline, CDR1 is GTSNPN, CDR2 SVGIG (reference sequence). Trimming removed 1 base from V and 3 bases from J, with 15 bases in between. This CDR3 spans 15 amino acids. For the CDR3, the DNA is TGTGCCTGGAGTGCCCCTTGGGTCGGAAAAGAGACCCAGTACTTC. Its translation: CAWSAPWVGKETQYF.

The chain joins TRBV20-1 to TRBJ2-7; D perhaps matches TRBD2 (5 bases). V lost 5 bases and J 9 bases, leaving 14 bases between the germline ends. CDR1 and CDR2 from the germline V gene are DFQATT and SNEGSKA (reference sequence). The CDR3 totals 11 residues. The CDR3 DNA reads TGCAGTGCTCCCGAGGGTCCACGGCAGTACTTC. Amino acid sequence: CSAPEGPRQYF.

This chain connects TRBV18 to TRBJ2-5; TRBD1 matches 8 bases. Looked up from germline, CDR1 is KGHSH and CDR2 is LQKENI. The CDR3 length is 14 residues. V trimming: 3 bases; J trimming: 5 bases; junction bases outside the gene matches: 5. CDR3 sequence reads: CASSPGQGYETQYF. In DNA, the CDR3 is TGTGCCAGCTCACCCGGACAGGGCTACGAGACCCAGTACTTC.

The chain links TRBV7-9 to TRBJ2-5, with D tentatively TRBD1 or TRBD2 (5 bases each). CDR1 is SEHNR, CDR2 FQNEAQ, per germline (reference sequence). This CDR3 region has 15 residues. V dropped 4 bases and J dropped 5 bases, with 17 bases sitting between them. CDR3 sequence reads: CASSSRGVGLETQYF. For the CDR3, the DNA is TGTGCCAGCAGCTCAAGGGGAGTCGGGTTGGAGACCCAGTACTTC.

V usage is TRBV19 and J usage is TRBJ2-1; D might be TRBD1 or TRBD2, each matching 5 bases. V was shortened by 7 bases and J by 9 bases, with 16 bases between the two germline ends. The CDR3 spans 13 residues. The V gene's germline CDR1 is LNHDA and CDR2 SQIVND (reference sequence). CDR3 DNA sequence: TGTGCCAGTAAAGGGGTCGGGAACGGTGAGCAGTTCTTC. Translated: CASKGVGNGEQFF.